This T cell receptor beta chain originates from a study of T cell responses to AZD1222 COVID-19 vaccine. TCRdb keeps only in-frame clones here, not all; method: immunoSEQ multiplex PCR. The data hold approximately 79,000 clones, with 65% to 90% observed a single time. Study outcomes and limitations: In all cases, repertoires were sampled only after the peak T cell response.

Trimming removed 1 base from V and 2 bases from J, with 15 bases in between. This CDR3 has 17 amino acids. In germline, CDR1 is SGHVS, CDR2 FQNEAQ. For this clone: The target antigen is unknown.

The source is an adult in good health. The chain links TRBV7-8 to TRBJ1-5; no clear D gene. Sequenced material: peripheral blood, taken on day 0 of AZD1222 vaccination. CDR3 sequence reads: CASSLDSGGAGNQPQHF. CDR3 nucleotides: TGTGCCAGCAGCTTAGATTCGGGCGGAGCGGGCAATCAGCCCCAGCATTTT.